The 22 T cell receptor beta chains below all came from one sample that was sequenced in a study of Ad26.COV2.S vaccination and SARS-CoV-2 variants. Treatment in this sample: about 20 received Ad26.COV2.S at low or high dose, single or two shots; 5 received placebo; per-sample allocation not given. On day 63 after the first injection, vaccine and placebo recipients gave samples. The data were produced by immunoSEQ multiplex PCR, yet TCRdb's version contains in-frame clones alone and is incomplete. The profile shows hundreds of thousands of clones, around 92% of them singletons. The sample in question was peripheral blood, obtained in a trial of Ad26.COV2.S vaccine versus placebo. These receptors were collected from a person aged 18-65 years who received the Ad26.COV2.S COVID-19 vaccine or a placebo.

V and J are TRBV24-1 and TRBJ2-1; TRBD1 aligns across 8 bases. Germline values: CDR1 KGHDR, CDR2 SFDVKD. Trimming removed 3 bases from V and 9 bases from J; junction bases left unmatched: 12. The CDR3 sequence is 16 residues long. CDR3 residues: CATSDPGQESFGEQFF. The DNA for the CDR3 is TGTGCCACCAGTGATCCGGGACAGGAAAGTTTTGGTGAGCAGTTCTTC.

This chain joins TRBV27 and TRBJ1-5; 7 bases are shared with TRBD1. The CDR3 consists of 15 residues. The V and J ends lost 6 bases and 3 bases, in that order; junction bases with no gene match: 8. Germline V gene lookup returns CDR1 MNHEY and CDR2 SMNVEV (reference sequence). The CDR3 loop reads CASRQGQLLNQPQHF. In nucleotides, the CDR3 is TGTGCCAGCAGGCAGGGACAGTTGCTCAATCAGCCCCAGCATTTT.

J is TRBJ1-2 and V is TRBV7-3; D is ambiguous. The CDR3 contains 15 residues. The ends were cut back, 2 bases at V and 1 base at J, with 11 bases in the middle. The germline gives CDR1 SGHTA, CDR2 FQGTGA. CDR3 amino acids: CASSLDPSGNYGYTF. The CDR3 region has the DNA TGTGCCAGCAGCTTAGACCCCTCTGGTAACTATGGCTACACCTTC.

The CDR3 bases are TGTGCCAGCAGCATCTTAGTCAGTCCTAGCACAGATACGCAGTATTTT. Translated, it gives CASSILVSPSTDTQYF. The chain is built from TRBV5-4 and TRBJ2-3; no firm D call. Trimming left V 4 bases short and J 0 bases short, with 15 bases between. Germline CDR1 reads SGHNT; CDR2 reads YYREEE (reference sequence). CDR3 length equals 16 residues.

This rearrangement joins TRBV5-4 to TRBJ2-2; 9 bases match TRBD1. CDR3 size: 15 residues. J was trimmed by 7 bases and V by 0 bases; bases with no gene match: 4. The germline V gene has CDR1 SGHNT and CDR2 YYREEE (reference sequence). CDR3 in DNA: TGTGCCAGCAGCTTGGAAGGGACAGGGTTCGGGGAGCTGTTTTTT. The encoded protein is CASSLEGTGFGELFF.

The chain links TRBV4-1 to TRBJ1-2; weak D call: TRBD1 (6 bases). V dropped 6 bases and J dropped 5 bases, with 22 bases sitting between them. CDR3 size: 16 residues. Germline V gives CDR1 MGHRA, CDR2 YSYEKL. The CDR3 coding sequence is TGCGCCAGCAGGTCTCCGACAGGTAACAGCGAATATGGCTACACCTTC. Translation: CASRSPTGNSEYGYTF.

This sequence joins TRBV19 and TRBJ2-6; D tentatively reads TRBD1 or TRBD2 (5 bases each). Germline CDR1 is LNHDA and CDR2 is SQIVND (reference sequence). The V end was cut by 7 bases, the J end by 0 bases, with 13 bases between. The CDR3 loop spans 16 amino acids. The DNA of the CDR3 is TGTGCCAGTATGGGGCAGGGAGACTCTGGGGCCAACGTCCTGACTTTC. Its protein product is CASMGQGDSGANVLTF.

A note on this clone: The sample holds other DNA sequences that translate to the same CDR3. In DNA form, the CDR3 reads TGTGCCAGCAGCGTAGAGGGAGGTGGGAACACTGAAGCTTTCTTT. Protein sequence: CASSVEGGGNTEAFF. The chain combines TRBV9 with TRBJ1-1; D gene unclear. Germline CDR1 reads SGDLS; CDR2 reads YYNGEE. V lost 0 bases and J lost 1, with 10 bases in between. This CDR3 has 15 amino acids.

The V call is TRBV7-9, the J call TRBJ2-7; TRBD2 matches at 11 bases. Trimming at V came to 5 bases and at J to 2 bases, leaving 5 bases not matched to a gene. This CDR3 is 15 amino acids long. Germline assignment: CDR1 SEHNR and CDR2 FQNEAQ (reference sequence). CDR3 sequence reads: CASSLQGLAAYEQYF. The CDR3 DNA reads TGTGCCAGCAGCCTCCAGGGACTAGCGGCCTACGAGCAGTACTTC.

The chain carries TRBV19 and TRBJ1-5, with 8 bases matching TRBD1. There are 17 residues in the CDR3. J was trimmed by 7 bases and V by 3 bases; bases with no gene match: 14. Germline CDR1 and CDR2: LNHDA and SQIVND (reference sequence). CDR3 DNA sequence: TGTGCCAGTAGTATCCCCCGGGGCGGGACAGGTTACCAGCCCCAGCATTTT. It is translated as CASSIPRGGTGYQPQHF.

V usage is TRBV7-9 and J usage is TRBJ2-3; D is unresolved. The germline CDR1 and CDR2 sequences are SEHNR and FQNEAQ (reference sequence). V was shortened by 5 bases and J by 8 bases, with 5 bases between the two germline ends. The length of the CDR3 is 10 residues. The DNA for the CDR3 is TGTGCCAGCAGCCCGGCTACGCAGTATTTT. This sequence encodes CASSPATQYF.

This clone has a single count. This rearrangement joins TRBV2 to TRBJ1-3; D is perhaps TRBD1 (6 bases). Trimming shortened V by 7 bases and J by 2 bases, and 9 bases separated the two germline ends. Looked up from germline, CDR1 is SNHLY and CDR2 is FYNNEI. The CDR3 sequence is 13 residues long. The CDR3 loop reads CASKGGAGNTIYF. The CDR3 nucleotides read TGTGCCAGCAAGGGGGGAGCTGGAAACACCATATATTTT.

V gene TRBV27 combines with J gene TRBJ1-2; D uncertain. This CDR3 contains 15 residues. Germline CDR1 reads MNHEY; CDR2 reads SMNVEV (reference sequence). V lost 3 bases, J lost 5 bases, and 16 bases lay in between. This chain's CDR3 is CASSFIGRGGYGYTF. The CDR3 nucleotides read TGTGCCAGCAGTTTCATAGGGCGGGGTGGGTATGGCTACACCTTC.

This clone is a singleton in its sample. The chain uses TRBV6-6 and TRBJ1-6; D is possibly TRBD1 (5 bases). The CDR3 runs to 11 residues. Germline V gene lookup returns CDR1 MNHNY and CDR2 SVGAGI (reference sequence). V was cut by 2 bases and J by 15 bases, with 8 bases left in between. CDR3 loop: CASSYRDDLHF. In DNA, the CDR3 is TGTGCCAGCAGTTACAGGGACGACCTCCACTTT.

V and J are TRBV6-4 and TRBJ1-1; a weak D match, TRBD1 (6 bases). The CDR3 has 13 residues. Germline V gene sequence: CDR1 MRHNA, CDR2 SNTAGT. Trimming removed 2 bases from V and 8 bases from J, with 12 bases in between. CDR3 DNA: TGTGCCAGCAGTGACAGGGGGACACGGGAAGCTTTCTTT. This encodes CASSDRGTREAFF.

The chain is built from TRBV3-1 (or the pseudogene TRBV3-2) and TRBJ2-7; possibly TRBD1 for D (6 bases). The V gene lost 7 bases and the J gene lost 4 bases, with 14 bases spanning the gap. This CDR3 comprises 13 residues. Germline V gene sequence: CDR1 LGHDT, CDR2 YNNKEL (reference sequence). CDR3 region: CASKGEPFYEQYF. The CDR3 region has the DNA TGTGCCAGCAAGGGGGAGCCCTTTTACGAGCAGTACTTC.

The V and J genes are TRBV5-1 and TRBJ2-5; no reliable D call. CDR1 SGHRS and CDR2 YFSETQ come from the germline V gene. Trimming shortened V by 0 bases and J by 5 bases, and 23 bases separated the two germline ends. The CDR3 contains 18 residues. CDR3 in DNA: TGCGCCAGCAGCTTGGAGCCGCCCCGGAGTTCTGGAGCGGAGACCCAGTACTTC. Its translation is CASSLEPPRSSGAETQYF.

The sample holds one count of this clone. V usage is TRBV7-9 and J usage is TRBJ1-1, with 8 bases that match TRBD1. This CDR3 region has 17 residues. CDR1 and CDR2 from the germline V gene are SEHNR and FQNEAQ (reference sequence). With V trimmed by 5 bases and J by 3 bases, 14 bases remained unmatched. The CDR3 loop is CASSTPPGQGRDTEAFF. The CDR3 DNA is TGTGCCAGCAGCACCCCCCCCGGACAGGGAAGAGACACTGAAGCTTTCTTT. Full variable domain (rest looked up from reference TRBV7-9 and TRBJ1-1): DTGVSQNPRHKITKRGQNVTFRCDPISEHNRLYWYRQTLGQGPEFLTYFQNEAQLEKSRLLSDRFSAERPKGSFSTLEIQRTEQGDSAMYLCASSTPPGQGRDTEAFFGQGTRLTVV.

The V call is TRBV27, the J call TRBJ1-1; 11 bases match TRBD1. Germline V gene data show CDR1 as MNHEY and CDR2 as SMNVEV (reference sequence). The length of the CDR3 is 14 residues. V lost 10 bases and J lost 0; bases outside the gene matches: 4. CDR3 nucleotide sequence: TGTGCCACCCGGGACAGGGGGATGAACACTGAAGCTTTCTTT. This sequence encodes CATRDRGMNTEAFF.

The rearrangement links TRBV27 to TRBJ1-6; D ambiguous. CDR1 is MNHEY and CDR2 is SMNVEV in the germline V gene (reference sequence). The CDR3 has 16 amino acids. V lost 2 bases to trimming and J lost 0 bases, with 8 bases between them. The chain's CDR3 is CASSLRASSYNSPLHF. The CDR3 nucleotides are TGTGCCAGCAGTTTACGGGCTAGCTCCTATAATTCACCCCTCCACTTT.

The rearrangement uses TRBV7-9 and TRBJ2-3, with a possible D match to TRBD1 (6 bases). The CDR3 has 14 amino acids. The germline V gene has CDR1 SEHNR and CDR2 FQNEAQ (reference sequence). V gave up 5 bases and J gave up 2 bases, with 11 bases separating them. The DNA for the CDR3 is TGTGCCAGCAGCCCTGGGACATTCACAGATACGCAGTATTTT. It translates to CASSPGTFTDTQYF.

This clone was detected a few times. V and J are TRBV19 and TRBJ1-2; 8 positions match TRBD1. This CDR3 contains 14 residues. Germline CDR1 is LNHDA and CDR2 is SQIVND (reference sequence). V shed 3 bases, J shed 4 bases, and the junction held 4 bases outside the gene matches. The CDR3 region is CASSMGDRSYGYTF. The CDR3 region has the DNA TGTGCCAGTAGTATGGGGGACAGGTCCTATGGCTACACCTTC.